This T cell receptor beta chain was sequenced in a study of shared clonotypes between healthy human individuals (dated by TCRdb to 2020 to 2022). With regard to the full study: Two women and a few men aged 18 to 49 years were included in the cohort. To estimate repertoire size and how much clonotype sharing occurs between individuals, the study deeply sequenced the blood TCR repertoires of about five healthy adults. Each donor's leukapheresis produced roughly between roughly 0.9 and 9 billion PBMCs. To increase sequencing depth and limit assay-specific biases, different laboratories used diverse techniques to prepare libraries and sequence TCR repertoires. For each donor, CD4 naive and CD4 memory were each given three plates, CD8 naive was given two plates, and CD8 memory was given one plate. What the authors observed across the whole study: Naive subsets generally had larger estimated clonotype richness than memory subsets did. The small number of donors limited the genetic and exposure-history diversity represented. Pairwise subsampling indicated that sequencing depth was expected to affect the degree of clonotype sharing among donors. Compared with non-shared clonotypes, the clonotypes found in all four sorted-subset donors had higher generation probabilities. About 5% of naive CD4, 3.5% of naive CD8, roughly 2.5% of memory CD4, and 0.4% of memory CD8 clonotypes were shared across several donors. Incomplete sequencing was indicated by rarefaction of sorted-subset datasets, despite the large sequencing depth. Only blood was sampled, and tissue TCR repertoires likely differ from those in blood.

From its cysteine to its phenylalanine, the CDR3 spans 14 amino acids. Kept here is only the CDR3 DNA, which spans 42 bases and is read in frame from base 1. The germline V gene yields MNHNS for CDR1 and SASEGT for CDR2. V sheds 11 bases and J sheds 2 bases, leaving 17 bases between their ends. Comments on this clone: Its binding antigen is unknown. Base qualities were left out, and no much larger clone turns up one base away.

Using the deep immunoSEQ assay, TCR CDR3 regions were amplified from genomic DNA by multiplex PCR. Extracted genomic DNA from each cell subset was distributed evenly across all wells of several immunoSEQ 96-well plates, and each plate was treated as a replicate. For sorted subsets, 200 to 250 ng of genomic DNA, equivalent to around 31,000 T cell genomes, went into each replicate PCR. The purified libraries were quantified using a Qubit 3.0 fluorometer, sized with a Bioanalyzer 2100, and then quantified again using the KAPA Library Quantification kit. Every immunoSEQ 96-well plate was sequenced on a dedicated single-read 150-cycle Illumina NextSeq 550 flow cell. The authors' analysis ran thus. Because only junctional sequences without quality scores were contained in the immunoSEQ output, filtering matching that applied to full-length reads could not be performed. Sequences were annotated with PyIR, a Python wrapper for IgBLAST v1.9, and V/J genes and CDR3 were assigned using IMGT germline references. Reads with weak V/J assignments (E-value above 1e-6), missing CDR3, stop codons, out-of-frame junctions, or ambiguous translated residues were removed. A V3J clonotype was defined by an identical inferred V gene, J gene, and CDR3 amino acid sequence. Percentage overlap between repertoires was computed as shared unique clonotypes divided by the size of the smaller repertoire. Repertoire richness was assessed with RTK rarefaction, the Chao1 estimator, and Recon v2.1 estimates of unobserved clonotypes. OLGA was used to compute generation probabilities for all TCRbeta clonotypes that the gDNA method yielded from a handful of donors. TCRdb mirrors the immuneACCESS table, restricted to in-frame sequences. Some clones are absent from its copies; in checked studies, under half trace to an unresolved V gene, and the reason for the others is unknown. V and J calls and clone size are as listed in that table; D and trimming were resolved from the DNA. The sample yields 950,000 to 1,100,000 clones; 65% to 80% were counted once. Less than 1.5% of the sample is taken by the ten largest.

The donors were healthy, HIV-negative adults who had no recently reported acute infections or vaccinations. Only Caucasian adults living in Nashville, Tennessee, USA were represented among the donors. CD4+ T cells were enriched through magnetic negative selection, after which naive cells were positively selected on CD45RA and the remaining negative fraction served as the memory subset. Blood was obtained by leukapheresis, after which PBMCs were separated by Ficoll-Histopaque density gradient centrifugation and cryopreserved in liquid nitrogen vapor phase. Analytical flow cytometry was used to check the purity and quantity of each magnetically sorted T cell population. Each sorted fraction had its genomic DNA isolated and then quantified by UV absorbance on a Nanodrop 2000c.

The sample comprised memory CD4+ T cells sorted from blood. Sample cell subset or site, as interpreted from the label and publication: CD45RA-negative fraction. The receptor was derived from a man between 18 and 29 years old in good health. The rearranged segments are TRBV6-1 and TRBJ2-3; the D gene is perhaps TRBD2, on 5 matching bases. This receptor carries the CDR3 CASNPGSATDTQYF. In nucleotide form, the sequence is TGTGCCTCAAACCCGGGATCTGCCACAGATACGCAGTATTTT.